This T cell receptor (beta chain) stems from a study of regulatory and conventional T cells in RAG deficiency. Findings of the study overall: Other subsets showed about 10-fold reductions, but Treg unique TCR beta sequences fell about 92-fold in these patients. Shorter CDR3s in all patient subsets; >90% Treg-Tconv overlap in Omenn. Control T-cell subsets had markedly higher Shannon entropy and lower Simpson indices than RAG-deficient patients.

Genomic DNA came from blood regulatory T cells gated CD4+ CD25-high CD127-low. Measured with immunoSEQ multiplex PCR; TCRdb has only the in-frame clones, and not every one. The repertoire includes about 28,000 clones, just over 90% of them detected once, and approximately 0.8% sits in the top ten. Of note for this clone: Antigen specificity is unknown.

The CDR3 contains 14 residues. The same data also went into a second study, on regulatory T cells. That work adds: Amplification used 52 TRBV primers and 13 TRBJ primers. Skewed V and J usage and few unique V-J pairs marked patient repertoires, most in Tregs.

The clonotype originates from a human donor in good health. The V call is TRBV21-1, the J call TRBJ1-1. TRBV21-1 is classified as a pseudogene. Sequencing was carried out using Tregs sorted from blood. The CDR3 nucleotides read TGTGCCAGCAGCGTCTACACAATTCGCACTGAAGCTTTCTTT. Its protein is CASSVYTIRTEAFF.